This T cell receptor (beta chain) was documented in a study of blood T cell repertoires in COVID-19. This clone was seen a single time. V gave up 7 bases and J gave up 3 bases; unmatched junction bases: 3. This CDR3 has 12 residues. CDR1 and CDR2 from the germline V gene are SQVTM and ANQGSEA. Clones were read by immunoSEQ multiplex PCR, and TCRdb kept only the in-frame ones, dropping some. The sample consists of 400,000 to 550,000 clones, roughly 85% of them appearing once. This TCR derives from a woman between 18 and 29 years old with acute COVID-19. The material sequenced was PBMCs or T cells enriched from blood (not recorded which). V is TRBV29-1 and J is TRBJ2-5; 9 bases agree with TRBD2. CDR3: CSALAGEETQYF. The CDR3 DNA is TGCAGCGCCTTAGCGGGAGAAGAGACCCAGTACTTC.